These T cell receptor beta chains were read from a single sample in a study of Graves' ophthalmopathy and Graves' hyperthyroidism. In TCRdb, the multiplex PCR reads were re-called with MiXCR into one record per CDR3 protein. The sample consists of about 620,000 distinct CDR3 sequences, 22% of them appearing once. Sequencing was performed on peripheral blood. The receptor source for this set is a woman younger than 30 with stable Graves' hyperthyroidism. Some clones in this sample may be carry-over from other donors' samples. Each CDR3 is given with its conserved first and last residue. A D gene is named only where the DNA matches it firmly. Only some rows state a clone size, as once, few, many or a class for expanded clones.

V gene	J gene	D gene	clone size	CDR3 DNA	CDR3 protein
TRBV11-2	TRBJ2-1	-	-	TGTGCCAGCAGCTTAGGATGGGGGGGCAGTGAGCAGTTCTTC	CASSLGWGGSEQFF
TRBV20-1	TRBJ1-5	-	-	TGCAGTGCTAGGCTACAGGGTTATAGCAATCAGCCCCAGCATTTT	CSARLQGYSNQPQHF
TRBV20-1	TRBJ2-2	-	many	TGCAGTGCACTTAAACCAAAATCGGGAGCCGGGGAGCTGTTTTTT	CSALKPKSGAGELFF
TRBV6-4	TRBJ1-5	-	many	TGTGCCAGCAGTGACTACCGACAGTATAGCAATCAGCCCCAGCATTTT	CASSDYRQYSNQPQHF
TRBV28	TRBJ2-7	-	-	TGTGCCAGCAGTTCGGAGTTTGGGTACGAGCAGTACTTC	CASSSEFGYEQYF
TRBV27	TRBJ1-1	TRBD1	many	TGTGCCAGCAGTCCGACAGGGGTTGCTGAAGCTTTCTTT	CASSPTGVAEAFF
TRBV27	TRBJ2-5	-	many	TGTGCCAGCAGTCAGCTGGGGTACCAAGAGACCCAGTACTTC	CASSQLGYQETQYF
TRBV3-1	TRBJ2-5	-	many	TGTGCCAGCAGCCAAGGAGGTGGGGGGACCCAGTACTTC	CASSQGGGGTQYF
TRBV2	TRBJ1-1	-	-	TGTGCCAGCACAGGACGGCTAGTGAACACTGAAGCTTTCTTT	CASTGRLVNTEAFF
TRBV6-1	TRBJ2-5	-	-	TGTGCCAGCAGCTTCGTCGCTAGGGAGACCCAGTACTTC	CASSFVARETQYF
TRBV11-2	TRBJ2-3	TRBD1	-	TGTGCCAGCAGCTTAGATCTCCCAGGACAGGGGGCAGATACGCAGTATTTT	CASSLDLPGQGADTQYF
TRBV7-9	TRBJ2-7	-	many	TGTGCCAGCAGCGCCGGGACTTCCCCCGAGGAGCAGTACTTC	CASSAGTSPEEQYF
TRBV27	TRBJ1-2	TRBD1	few	TGTGCCAGCAGTTTAAGCCGGACAGGGAAGTTATCCTATGGCTACACCTTC	CASSLSRTGKLSYGYTF
TRBV5-5	TRBJ1-5	-	-	TGTGCCAGCAGCAGCTCCTGGACGGCTAGCAATCAGCCCCAGCATTTT	CASSSSWTASNQPQHF
TRBV6-2/TRBV6-3	TRBJ1-5	-	-	TGTGCCAGCAGTTACTCGAGGAAGCTAGGGGGAAATCAGCCCCAGCATTTT	CASSYSRKLGGNQPQHF
TRBV12-3/TRBV12-4	TRBJ1-2	-	many	TGTGCCAGCAGTTTAGTCTGGTCAGGGACCTATGGCTACACCTTC	CASSLVWSGTYGYTF
TRBV5-1	TRBJ1-1	-	-	TGCGCCAGCACTAGTGGGGTTTCGAAGGGGACTGAAGCTTTCTTT	CASTSGVSKGTEAFF
TRBV28	TRBJ2-7	TRBD1	many	TGTGCCAGCAGTTTGACCGCCGGCAGGGGGTGGAAAAACGAGCAGTACTTC	CASSLTAGRGWKNEQYF
TRBV27	TRBJ1-1	-	many	TGTGCCAGCGCCCTGGGAAACATGAACACTGAAGCTTTCTTT	CASALGNMNTEAFF
TRBV28	TRBJ2-7	-	-	TGTGCCAGCAACCTTCGGCACGAGCAGTACTTC	CASNLRHEQYF
TRBV12-3/TRBV12-4	TRBJ2-7	-	-	TGTGCCAGCAGTTACTCGGCCCAGGGTGGCTACGAGCAGTACTTC	CASSYSAQGGYEQYF
TRBV6-5	TRBJ1-1	-	few	TGTGCCAGCAGTTACGACGACAGGCCGAACACTGAAGCTTTCTTT	CASSYDDRPNTEAFF
TRBV2	TRBJ1-5	-	many	TGTGCCAGCAGCGCACCGGGACGGCAAGGGTTGAGGAGCAATCAGCCCCAGCATTTT	CASSAPGRQGLRSNQPQHF
TRBV11-2	TRBJ1-2	-	-	TGTGCCAGCAGCTTAGACCTAATCAGGTTTAAGTATGGCTACACCTTC	CASSLDLIRFKYGYTF
TRBV28	TRBJ1-2	-	many	TGTGCCAGCAGTCTGGGACGGCTCCCAAATGGCTACACCTTC	CASSLGRLPNGYTF
TRBV2	TRBJ2-5	TRBD1	many	TGTGCCAGCAGCCTGGACAGGGGAGGAGAGACCCAGTACTTC	CASSLDRGGETQYF
TRBV28	TRBJ2-7	-	many	TGTGCCAGCAGCCGCGGTGGGAAATCCTACGAGCAGTACTTC	CASSRGGKSYEQYF
TRBV6-1	TRBJ2-7	-	many	TGTGCCAGCAGTGGGTCCAGGCCTCTATACGAGCAGTACTTC	CASSGSRPLYEQYF